A selection of T cell receptor beta chains follows, all from one sample in a study of Tregs in tolerant kidney transplant recipients. Generated by immunoSEQ multiplex PCR, the TCRdb table keeps only in-frame clones and is missing some. Of some 66,000 clones listed, about nine tenths are singletons. The sequencing here drew on CD8+ T cells from blood, taken before the transplant. The receptor set was obtained from a human donor who received a combined kidney and bone marrow transplant. CDR3s include the opening cysteine and the closing phenylalanine or tryptophan. Fields, in order: J gene, D gene, V gene, CDR3 protein, CDR3 DNA. A D gene is named only where the DNA matches it firmly.

J gene: TRBJ2-7; D gene: TRBD2; V gene: TRBV13; CDR3 protein: CASSRLAGGATYEQYF; CDR3 DNA: TGTGCCAGCAGCCGTCTAGCGGGGGGCGCAACCTACGAGCAGTACTTC
J gene: TRBJ2-2; D gene: TRBD2; V gene: TRBV9; CDR3 protein: CASSDGGAVVGELFF; CDR3 DNA: TGTGCCAGCAGCGACGGGGGGGCGGTTGTCGGGGAGCTGTTTTTT
J gene: TRBJ1-4; D gene: TRBD1; V gene: TRBV6-1; CDR3 protein: CASSEAAQGATNEKLFF; CDR3 DNA: TGTGCCAGCAGTGAAGCGGCGCAGGGGGCAACTAATGAAAAACTGTTTTTT
J gene: TRBJ1-6; D gene: -; V gene: TRBV4-2; CDR3 protein: CASSQGSSPLHF; CDR3 DNA: TGTGCCAGCAGCCAGGGGAGTTCACCCCTCCACTTT
J gene: TRBJ2-1; D gene: TRBD2; V gene: TRBV19; CDR3 protein: CAISRTSGSYEQFF; CDR3 DNA: TGTGCCATCTCCAGGACTAGCGGGAGCTATGAGCAGTTCTTC
J gene: TRBJ1-2; D gene: -; V gene: TRBV5-6; CDR3 protein: CASSHGQSYGYTF; CDR3 DNA: TGTGCCAGCAGCCATGGACAGAGCTATGGCTACACCTTC
J gene: TRBJ2-3; D gene: -; V gene: TRBV7-2; CDR3 protein: CASSLKESVYTDTQYF; CDR3 DNA: TGTGCCAGCAGCTTAAAGGAGTCAGTTTACACAGATACGCAGTATTTT
J gene: TRBJ1-3; D gene: -; V gene: TRBV19; CDR3 protein: CASSIGGRSFGNTIYF; CDR3 DNA: TGTGCCAGTAGTATAGGGGGGAGGTCGTTTGGAAACACCATATATTTT
J gene: TRBJ2-7; D gene: TRBD1; V gene: TRBV27; CDR3 protein: CASSFGQGAFYEQYF; CDR3 DNA: TGTGCCAGCAGTTTCGGGCAGGGGGCATTTTACGAGCAGTACTTC
J gene: TRBJ2-7; D gene: TRBD1; V gene: TRBV5-4; CDR3 protein: CASSLRQGNEQYF; CDR3 DNA: TGTGCCAGCAGCTTAAGACAGGGAAACGAGCAGTACTTC
J gene: TRBJ2-7; D gene: -; V gene: TRBV5-1; CDR3 protein: CASSLVPGTYEQYF; CDR3 DNA: TGCGCCAGCAGCTTGGTCCCAGGGACCTACGAGCAGTACTTC
J gene: TRBJ1-1; D gene: -; V gene: TRBV20-1; CDR3 protein: CSATIGDEAFF; CDR3 DNA: TGCAGTGCTACTATAGGGGATGAAGCTTTCTTT
J gene: TRBJ1-1; D gene: -; V gene: TRBV29-1; CDR3 protein: CSALTGNTEAFF; CDR3 DNA: TGCAGCGCCCTAACGGGGAACACTGAAGCTTTCTTT
J gene: TRBJ1-2; D gene: -; V gene: TRBV14; CDR3 protein: CASSQVGRGRGYTF; CDR3 DNA: TGTGCCAGCAGCCAAGTTGGCAGGGGTCGAGGCTACACCTTC
J gene: TRBJ1-5; D gene: -; V gene: TRBV5-6; CDR3 protein: CASSFGITANHQPQHF; CDR3 DNA: TGTGCCAGCAGCTTCGGTATAACAGCCAATCATCAGCCCCAGCATTTT
J gene: TRBJ2-7; D gene: -; V gene: TRBV28; CDR3 protein: CASSAPGPPNYEQYF; CDR3 DNA: TGTGCCAGCAGTGCCCCAGGCCCACCAAACTACGAGCAGTACTTC
J gene: TRBJ2-7; D gene: TRBD2; V gene: TRBV15; CDR3 protein: CATSRLTSRYHEQYF; CDR3 DNA: TGCGCCACCAGCAGATTGACTAGCAGGTACCACGAGCAGTACTTC